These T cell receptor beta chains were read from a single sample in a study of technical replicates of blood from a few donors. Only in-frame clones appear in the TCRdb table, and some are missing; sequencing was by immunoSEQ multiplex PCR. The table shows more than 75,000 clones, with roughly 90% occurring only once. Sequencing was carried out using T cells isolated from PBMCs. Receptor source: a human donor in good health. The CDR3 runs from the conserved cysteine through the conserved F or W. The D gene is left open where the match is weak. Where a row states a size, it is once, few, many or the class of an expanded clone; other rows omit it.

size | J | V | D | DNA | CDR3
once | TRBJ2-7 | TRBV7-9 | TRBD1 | TGTGCCAGCAGCACCACCGACAGGGGGCTATCCTACGAGCAGTACTTC | CASSTTDRGLSYEQYF
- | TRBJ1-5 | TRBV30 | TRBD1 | TGTGCCTTGGACAGGGGAGGTCAGCCCCAGCATTTT | CALDRGGQPQHF
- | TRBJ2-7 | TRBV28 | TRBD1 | TGTGCCAGCACAAGAGACAGGGGGGGCTACGAGCAGTACTTC | CASTRDRGGYEQYF
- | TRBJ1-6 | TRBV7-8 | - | TGTGCCAGCAGCGCAGGACGGGCAGGGTTATATAATTCACCCCTCCACTTT | CASSAGRAGLYNSPLHF
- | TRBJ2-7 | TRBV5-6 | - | TGTGCCAGCAGCAATTCTGCACAGGGTCCATACGAGCAGTACTTC | CASSNSAQGPYEQYF
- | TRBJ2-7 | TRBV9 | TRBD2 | TGTGCCAGCAGCCCCGCAACAGCGGGAGTAAGGTACGAGCAGTACTTC | CASSPATAGVRYEQYF
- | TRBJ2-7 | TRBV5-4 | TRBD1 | TGTGCCAGCAGCCTATCCGCTGGGACAGATGACGAGCAGTACTTC | CASSLSAGTDDEQYF
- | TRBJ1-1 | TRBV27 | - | TGTGCCAGCAGTCCGGGGGACTTTTGGAACACTGAAGCTTTCTTT | CASSPGDFWNTEAFF
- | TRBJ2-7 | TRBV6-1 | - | TGTGCCAGCAATTGGGACAAGAACTACGAGCAGTACTTC | CASNWDKNYEQYF
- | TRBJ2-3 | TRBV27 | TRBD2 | TGTGCCAGTGAGCGGGGGGGCCTGGGAGATACGCAGTATTTT | CASERGGLGDTQYF
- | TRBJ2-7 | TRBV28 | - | TGTGCCAGCCTGGGAGGGACAGGTTACGAGCAGTACTTC | CASLGGTGYEQYF
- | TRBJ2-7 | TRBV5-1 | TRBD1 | TGCGCCAGCAGCGTGAGGGACAGTTACGAGCAGTACTTC | CASSVRDSYEQYF
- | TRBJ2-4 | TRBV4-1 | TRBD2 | TGCGCCAGCAGCCAAGGGGGTGGGAGGGCCCGGGGGAACATTCAGTACTTC | CASSQGGGRARGNIQYF
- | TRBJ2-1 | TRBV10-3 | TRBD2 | TGTGCCATCAGTAATCCGGGACTAGCGGCGAATGAGCAGTTCTTC | CAISNPGLAANEQFF
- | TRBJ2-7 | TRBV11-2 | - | TGTGCCAGCAGCTTAGTCGCTAGAACCTACGAGCAGTACTTC | CASSLVARTYEQYF
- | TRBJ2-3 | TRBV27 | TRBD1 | TGTGCCAGCAGTTTATCGAAGACAGGGGGCCTCACAGATACGCAGTATTTT | CASSLSKTGGLTDTQYF
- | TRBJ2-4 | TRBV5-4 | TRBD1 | TGTGCCAGCAGCGGACAGGGCATTCAGTACTTC | CASSGQGIQYF
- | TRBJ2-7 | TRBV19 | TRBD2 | TGTGCCAGTAGTATAACTAGCGGGCTTACCTACGAGCAGTACTTC | CASSITSGLTYEQYF
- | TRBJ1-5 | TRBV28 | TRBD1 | TGTGCCAGCAGCCTAAGACAGGGGAATAGCAATCAGCCCCAGCATTTT | CASSLRQGNSNQPQHF
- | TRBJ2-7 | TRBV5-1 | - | TGCGCCAGCAGCATCCAGGGTTCGATTTTTGGCGAGCAGTACTTC | CASSIQGSIFGEQYF
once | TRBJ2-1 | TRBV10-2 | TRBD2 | TGCGCCAGTACGGGGACTAGCGGGGGCAATGAGCAGTTCTTC | CASTGTSGGNEQFF
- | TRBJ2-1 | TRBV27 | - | TGTGCCAGCAGTTTGAATCGGAATGAGCAGTTCTTC | CASSLNRNEQFF
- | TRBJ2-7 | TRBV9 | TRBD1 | TGTGCCAGCAGCGTGCGGACAGGGGTGGGGTTCGACGAGCAGTACTTC | CASSVRTGVGFDEQYF
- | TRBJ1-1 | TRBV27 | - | TGTGCCAGCAGTTACTATCATGGGACTGAAGCTTTCTTT | CASSYYHGTEAFF
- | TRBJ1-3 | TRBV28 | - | TGTGCCAGCAGTTTAGGTCTTCGGGGTTCCCGGTTGTTCTTT | CASSLGLRGSRLFF